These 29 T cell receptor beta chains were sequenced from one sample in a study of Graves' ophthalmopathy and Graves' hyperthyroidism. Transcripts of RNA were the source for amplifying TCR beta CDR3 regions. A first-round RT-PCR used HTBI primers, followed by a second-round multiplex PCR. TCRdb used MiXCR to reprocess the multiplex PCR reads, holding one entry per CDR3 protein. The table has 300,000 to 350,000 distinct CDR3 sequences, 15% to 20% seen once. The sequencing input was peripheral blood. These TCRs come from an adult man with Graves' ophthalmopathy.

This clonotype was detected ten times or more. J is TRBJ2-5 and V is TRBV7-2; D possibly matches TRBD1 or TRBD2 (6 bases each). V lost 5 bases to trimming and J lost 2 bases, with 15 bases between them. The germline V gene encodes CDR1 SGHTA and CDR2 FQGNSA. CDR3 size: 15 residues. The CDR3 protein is CASSLFGGPQETQYF. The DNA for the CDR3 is TGTGCCAGCAGCCTATTCGGGGGCCCTCAAGAGACCCAGTACTTC.

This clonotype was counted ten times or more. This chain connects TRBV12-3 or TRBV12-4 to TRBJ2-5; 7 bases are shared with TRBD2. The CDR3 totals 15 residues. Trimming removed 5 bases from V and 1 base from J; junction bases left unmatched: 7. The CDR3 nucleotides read TGTGCCAGCAGTCAGCTAGCGGATTCCCAAGAGACCCAGTACTTC. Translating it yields CASSQLADSQETQYF.

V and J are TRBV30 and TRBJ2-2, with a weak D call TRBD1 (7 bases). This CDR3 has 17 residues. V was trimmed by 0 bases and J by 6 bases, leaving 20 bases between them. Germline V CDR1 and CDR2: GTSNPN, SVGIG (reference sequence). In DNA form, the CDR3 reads TGTGCCTGGAGTGTACGTCTCCAGGGGGGCGGCTCCGGGGAGCTGTTTTTT. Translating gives CAWSVRLQGGGSGELFF.

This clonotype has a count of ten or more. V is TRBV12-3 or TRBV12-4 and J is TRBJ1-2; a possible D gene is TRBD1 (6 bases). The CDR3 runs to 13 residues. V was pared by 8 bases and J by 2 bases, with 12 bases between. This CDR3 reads CASSPGGNYGYTF. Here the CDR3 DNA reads TGTGCCAGCTCTCCGGGGGGCAACTATGGCTACACCTTC.

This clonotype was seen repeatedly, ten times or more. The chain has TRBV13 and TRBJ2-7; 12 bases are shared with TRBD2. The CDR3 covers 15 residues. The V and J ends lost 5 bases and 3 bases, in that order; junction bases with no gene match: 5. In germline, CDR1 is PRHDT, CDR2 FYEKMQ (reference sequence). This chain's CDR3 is CASSHRTSGVYEQYF. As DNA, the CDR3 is TGTGCCAGCAGCCACAGGACTAGCGGGGTCTACGAGCAGTACTTC.

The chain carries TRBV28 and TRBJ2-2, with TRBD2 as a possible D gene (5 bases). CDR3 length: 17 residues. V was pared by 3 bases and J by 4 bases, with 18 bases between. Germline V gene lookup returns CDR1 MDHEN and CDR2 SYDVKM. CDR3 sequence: CASSLHAEGPVTGELFF. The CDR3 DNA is TGTGCCAGCAGTTTGCATGCTGAGGGTCCGGTCACCGGGGAGCTGTTTTTT.

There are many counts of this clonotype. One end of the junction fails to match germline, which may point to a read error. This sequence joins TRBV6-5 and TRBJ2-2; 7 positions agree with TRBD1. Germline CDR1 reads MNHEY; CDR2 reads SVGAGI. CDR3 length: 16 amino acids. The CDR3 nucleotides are TGTGCCAGCAGTTCCCTCGACAGGGTGGGCACCGGGGAACTGTTTTTT. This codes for CASSSLDRVGTGELFF.

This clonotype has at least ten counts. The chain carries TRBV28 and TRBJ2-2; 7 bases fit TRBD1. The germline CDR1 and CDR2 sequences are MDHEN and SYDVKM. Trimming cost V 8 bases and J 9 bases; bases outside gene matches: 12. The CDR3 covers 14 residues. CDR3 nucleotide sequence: TGTGCCAGCGGACAGGTCGCGTCTTTGCGGGAGCTGTTTTTT. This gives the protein CASGQVASLRELFF.

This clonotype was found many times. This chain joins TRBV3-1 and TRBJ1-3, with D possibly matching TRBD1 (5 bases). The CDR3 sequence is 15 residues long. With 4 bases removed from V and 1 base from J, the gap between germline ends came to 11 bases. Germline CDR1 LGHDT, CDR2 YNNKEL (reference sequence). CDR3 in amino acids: CASSRRQISGNTIYF. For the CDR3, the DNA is TGTGCCAGCAGCCGAAGACAGATTTCTGGAAACACCATATATTTT.

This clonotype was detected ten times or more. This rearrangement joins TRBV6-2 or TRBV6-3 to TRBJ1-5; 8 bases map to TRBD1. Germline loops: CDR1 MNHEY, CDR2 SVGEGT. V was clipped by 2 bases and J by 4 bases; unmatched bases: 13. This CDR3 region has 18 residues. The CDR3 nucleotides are TGTGCCAGCAGTTACCCACCGTATCGGACAGGGTTAAATCAGCCCCAGCATTTT. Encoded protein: CASSYPPYRTGLNQPQHF.

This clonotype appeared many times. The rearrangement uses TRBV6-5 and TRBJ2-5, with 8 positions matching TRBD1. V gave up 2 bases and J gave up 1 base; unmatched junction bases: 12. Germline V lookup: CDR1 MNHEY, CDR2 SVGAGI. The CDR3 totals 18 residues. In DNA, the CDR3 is TGTGCCAGCAGTTACCGACCCCCGGACAGGGTGGGCCAAGAGACCCAGTACTTC. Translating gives CASSYRPPDRVGQETQYF.

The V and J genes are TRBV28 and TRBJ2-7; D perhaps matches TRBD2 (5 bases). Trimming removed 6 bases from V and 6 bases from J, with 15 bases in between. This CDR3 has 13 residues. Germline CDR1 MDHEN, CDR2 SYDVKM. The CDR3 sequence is CASRRRSGSEQYF. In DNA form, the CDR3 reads TGTGCCAGCAGACGCCGATCGGGGAGCGAGCAGTACTTC.

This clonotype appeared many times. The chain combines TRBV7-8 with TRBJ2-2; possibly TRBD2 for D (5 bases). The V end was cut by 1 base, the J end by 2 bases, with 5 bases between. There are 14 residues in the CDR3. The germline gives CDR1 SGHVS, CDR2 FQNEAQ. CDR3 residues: CASSLGTNTGELFF. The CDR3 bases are TGTGCCAGCAGCTTAGGGACTAACACCGGGGAGCTGTTTTTT.

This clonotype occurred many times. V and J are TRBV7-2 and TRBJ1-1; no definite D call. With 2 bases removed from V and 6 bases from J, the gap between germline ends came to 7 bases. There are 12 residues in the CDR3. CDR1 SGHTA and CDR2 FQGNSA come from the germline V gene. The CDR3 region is CASSLSRAEAFF. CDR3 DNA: TGTGCCAGCAGCTTATCTAGGGCTGAAGCTTTCTTT.

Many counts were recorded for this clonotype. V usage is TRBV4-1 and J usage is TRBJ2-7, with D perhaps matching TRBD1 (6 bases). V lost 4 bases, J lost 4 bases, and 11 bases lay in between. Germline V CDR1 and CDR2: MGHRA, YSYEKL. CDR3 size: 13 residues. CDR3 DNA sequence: TGCGCCAGCAGCCGCGCACAGGGTTACGAGCAGTACTTC. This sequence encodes CASSRAQGYEQYF.

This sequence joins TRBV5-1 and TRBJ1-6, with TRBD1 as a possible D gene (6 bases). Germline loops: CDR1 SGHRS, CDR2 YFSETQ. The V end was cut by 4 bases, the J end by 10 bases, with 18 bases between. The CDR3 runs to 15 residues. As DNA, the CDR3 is TGCGCCAGCAGCCTCGGACAGACTTGGGGATCACCCCTCCACTTT. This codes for CASSLGQTWGSPLHF.

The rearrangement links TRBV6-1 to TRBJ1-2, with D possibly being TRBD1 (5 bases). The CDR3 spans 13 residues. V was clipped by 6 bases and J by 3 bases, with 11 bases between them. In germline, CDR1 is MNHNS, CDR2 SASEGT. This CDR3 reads CASRSGLHYGYTF. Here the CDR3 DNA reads TGTGCCAGCAGGTCAGGGTTGCACTATGGCTACACCTTC.

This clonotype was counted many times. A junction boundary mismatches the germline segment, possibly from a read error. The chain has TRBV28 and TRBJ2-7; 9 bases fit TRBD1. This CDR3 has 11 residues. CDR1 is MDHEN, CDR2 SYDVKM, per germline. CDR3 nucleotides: TGTGCCAGCAGTTTAGGGGACAGGGCGTCCTTC. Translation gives CASSLGDRASF.

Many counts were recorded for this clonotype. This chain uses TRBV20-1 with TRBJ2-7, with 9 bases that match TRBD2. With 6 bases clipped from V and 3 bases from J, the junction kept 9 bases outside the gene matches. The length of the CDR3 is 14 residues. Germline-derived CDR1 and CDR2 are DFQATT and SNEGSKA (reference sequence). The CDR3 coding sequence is TGCAGTGCCAAAGCGGGAGGAACGATCTACGAGCAGTACTTC. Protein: CSAKAGGTIYEQYF.

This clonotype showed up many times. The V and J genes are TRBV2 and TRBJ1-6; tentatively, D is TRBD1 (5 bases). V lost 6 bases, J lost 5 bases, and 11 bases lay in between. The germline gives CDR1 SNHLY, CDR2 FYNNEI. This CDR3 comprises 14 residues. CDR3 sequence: CASRGGRNNSPLHF. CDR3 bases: TGTGCCAGCAGGGGGGGACGGAATAATTCACCCCTCCACTTT.

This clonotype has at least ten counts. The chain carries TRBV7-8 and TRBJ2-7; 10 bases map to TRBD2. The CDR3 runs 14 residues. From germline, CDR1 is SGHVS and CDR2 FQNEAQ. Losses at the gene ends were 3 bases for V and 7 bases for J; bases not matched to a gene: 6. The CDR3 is CASSFTAGGFEQYF. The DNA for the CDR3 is TGTGCCAGCAGCTTTACAGCGGGGGGGTTTGAGCAGTACTTC.

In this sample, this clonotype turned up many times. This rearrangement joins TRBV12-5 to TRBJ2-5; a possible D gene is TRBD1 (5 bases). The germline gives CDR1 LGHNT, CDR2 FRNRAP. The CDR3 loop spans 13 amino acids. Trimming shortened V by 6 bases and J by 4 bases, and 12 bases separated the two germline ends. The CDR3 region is CASGSSGSETQYF. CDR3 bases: TGTGCTAGTGGATCTTCAGGGTCAGAGACCCAGTACTTC.

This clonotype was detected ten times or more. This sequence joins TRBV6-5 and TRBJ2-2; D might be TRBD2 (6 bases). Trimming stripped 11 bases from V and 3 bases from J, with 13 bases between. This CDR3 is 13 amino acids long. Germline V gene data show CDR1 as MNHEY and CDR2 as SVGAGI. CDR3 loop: CAERREDTGELFF. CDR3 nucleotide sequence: TGTGCCGAACGGAGGGAGGACACCGGGGAGCTGTTTTTT.

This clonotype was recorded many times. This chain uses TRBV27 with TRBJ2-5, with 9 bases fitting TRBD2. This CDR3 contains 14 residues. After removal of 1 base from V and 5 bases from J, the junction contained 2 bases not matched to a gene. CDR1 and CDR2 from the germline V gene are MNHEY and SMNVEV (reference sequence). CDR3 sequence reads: CASSLFGLAETQYF. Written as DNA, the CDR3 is TGTGCCAGCAGTTTATTTGGACTAGCGGAGACCCAGTACTTC.

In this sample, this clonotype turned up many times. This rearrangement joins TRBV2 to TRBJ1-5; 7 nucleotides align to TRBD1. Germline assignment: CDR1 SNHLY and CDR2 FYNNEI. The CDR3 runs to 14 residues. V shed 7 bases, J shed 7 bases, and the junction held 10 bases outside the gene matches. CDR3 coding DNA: TGTGCCAGCAACTCGGGACAGTGGGAACAGCCCCAGCATTTT. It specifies CASNSGQWEQPQHF.

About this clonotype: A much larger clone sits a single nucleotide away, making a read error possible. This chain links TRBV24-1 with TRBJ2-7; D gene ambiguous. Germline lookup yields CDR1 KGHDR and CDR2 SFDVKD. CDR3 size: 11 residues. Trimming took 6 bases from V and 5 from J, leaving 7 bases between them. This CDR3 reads CATSSCHEQYF. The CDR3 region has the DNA TGTGCCACCAGTTCATGCCACGAGCAGTACTTC.

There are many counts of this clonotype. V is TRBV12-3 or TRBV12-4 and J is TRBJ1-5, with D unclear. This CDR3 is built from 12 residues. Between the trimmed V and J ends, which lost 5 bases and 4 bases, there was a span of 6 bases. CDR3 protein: CASSTPNQPQHF. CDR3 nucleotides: TGTGCCAGCAGTACCCCGAATCAGCCCCAGCATTTT.

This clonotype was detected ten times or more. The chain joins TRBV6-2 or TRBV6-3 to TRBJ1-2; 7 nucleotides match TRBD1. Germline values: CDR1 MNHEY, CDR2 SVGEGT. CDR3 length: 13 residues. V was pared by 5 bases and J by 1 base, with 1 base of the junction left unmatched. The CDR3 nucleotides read TGTGCCAGCAGTGACAGGGATAACTATGGCTACACCTTC. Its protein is CASSDRDNYGYTF.

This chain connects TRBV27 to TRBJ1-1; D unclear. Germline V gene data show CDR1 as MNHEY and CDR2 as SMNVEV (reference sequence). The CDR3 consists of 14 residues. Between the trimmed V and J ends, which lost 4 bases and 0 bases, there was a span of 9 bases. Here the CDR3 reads CASSSGFMNTEAFF. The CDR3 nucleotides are TGTGCCAGCAGTTCAGGATTCATGAACACTGAAGCTTTCTTT.